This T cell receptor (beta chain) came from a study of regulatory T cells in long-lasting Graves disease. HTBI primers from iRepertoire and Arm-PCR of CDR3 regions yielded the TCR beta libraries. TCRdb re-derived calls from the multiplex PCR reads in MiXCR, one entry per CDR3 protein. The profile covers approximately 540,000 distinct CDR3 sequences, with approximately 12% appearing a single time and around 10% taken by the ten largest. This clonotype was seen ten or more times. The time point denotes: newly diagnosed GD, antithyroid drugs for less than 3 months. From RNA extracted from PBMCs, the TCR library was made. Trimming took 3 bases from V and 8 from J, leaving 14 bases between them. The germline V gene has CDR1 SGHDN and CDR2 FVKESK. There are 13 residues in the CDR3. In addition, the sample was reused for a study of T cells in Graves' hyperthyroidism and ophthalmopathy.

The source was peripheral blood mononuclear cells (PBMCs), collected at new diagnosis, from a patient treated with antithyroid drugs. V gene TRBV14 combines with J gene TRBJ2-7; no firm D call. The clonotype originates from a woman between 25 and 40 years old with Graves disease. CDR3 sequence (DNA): TGTGCCAGCAGCCAGGGTTCTGACTTCAAGCAGTACTTC. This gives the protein CASSQGSDFKQYF.